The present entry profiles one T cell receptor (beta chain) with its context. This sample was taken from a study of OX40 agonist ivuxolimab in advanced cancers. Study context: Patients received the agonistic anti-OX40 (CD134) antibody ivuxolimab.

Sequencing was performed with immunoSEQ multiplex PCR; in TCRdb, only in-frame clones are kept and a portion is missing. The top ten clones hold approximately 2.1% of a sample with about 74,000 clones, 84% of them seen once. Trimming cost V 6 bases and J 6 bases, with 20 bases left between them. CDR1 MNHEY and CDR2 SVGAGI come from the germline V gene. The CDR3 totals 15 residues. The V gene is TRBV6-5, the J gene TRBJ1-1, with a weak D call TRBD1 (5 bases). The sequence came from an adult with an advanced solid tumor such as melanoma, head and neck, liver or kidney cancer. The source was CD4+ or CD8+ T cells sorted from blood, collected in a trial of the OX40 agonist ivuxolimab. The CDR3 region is CASSYQGKVRAEAFF. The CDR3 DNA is TGTGCCAGCAGCTATCAGGGAAAGGTGAGAGCTGAAGCTTTCTTT.